Included here is one T cell receptor beta chain sequence, with context. Its antigen is still unknown. This sample is part of a study of cytomegalovirus exposure and HLA in healthy donors. The CDR3 is made up of 19 amino acids. CDR1 is SGHTA and CDR2 is FQGTGA in the germline V gene. V was clipped by 1 base and J by 2 bases; unmatched bases: 11. PCR primers comprised 60 Vbeta and 13 Jbeta primers. Generated by immunoSEQ multiplex PCR, the TCRdb table keeps only in-frame clones and is missing some. The table lists tens of thousands of clones. Whole-study findings and limits: Published work reported that the classifier diagnosed cytomegalovirus status with high specificity and sensitivity.

The receptor was derived from a woman between 18 and 29 years old in good health and CMV-seronegative. Material: PBMCs. The chain has TRBV7-3 and TRBJ2-2; 9 positions match TRBD2. The CDR3: CASSLIDSGGLSNTGELFF. The CDR3 nucleotides read TGTGCCAGCAGCTTAATTGATAGCGGGGGCCTCTCTAACACCGGGGAGCTGTTTTTT.